This TCR beta chain was retrieved from a study of blood T cell repertoires in COVID-19. Looking at the study overall: Samples taken during acute and convalescent COVID-19 were collected in the United States, Italy and Spain. In each case, the material was cDNA or gDNA derived from T cells, B-cell-depleted T cells, or PBMCs.

Original processing methods: Amplification from reference gene primers served as the basis for estimated nucleated cell counts. Only in-frame clones appear in the TCRdb table, and some are missing; sequencing was by immunoSEQ multiplex PCR. V, J and clone size are taken as reported in that table, and D and trimming were inferred from the DNA itself. The sample contains around 170,000 clones, roughly 77% of which appear only once. V was trimmed by 2 bases and J by 3 bases, leaving 14 bases between them. Germline V CDR1 and CDR2: SGHRS, YFSETQ. There are 15 residues in the CDR3. The chain employs TRBV5-1 and TRBJ2-5; D is uncertain. Sequences were obtained from peripheral blood. The TCR originated in a man aged 65-85 years with active or convalescent COVID-19. In DNA form, the CDR3 reads TGCGCCAGCAGCTTCAGTGGTGGCCTAGAAGAGACCCAGTACTTC. Translation gives CASSFSGGLEETQYF.